The sample holds a few counts of the clone carrying this T cell receptor beta chain. The sample is drawn from a study of immune characterization of retroperitoneal liposarcoma. TCRdb redid the calling of the PCR reads with MiXCR, one entry per CDR3 protein. The repertoire holds about 10,000 distinct CDR3 sequences, with 37% as singletons. Germline lookup yields CDR1 MNHNS and CDR2 SASEGT. The CDR3 is made up of 16 amino acids. The TCR originated in a female donor with retroperitoneal liposarcoma. The sequenced sample was tumor tissue. V and J are TRBV6-1 and TRBJ2-5; D may match TRBD1 or TRBD2 (6 bases each). The J call may be in error: the DNA end matches TRBJ2-7 better. The CDR3 sequence: CASREGYGGRNYEQYF. DNA of the CDR3: TGTGCCAGCAGGGAGGGGTACGGGGGCCGAAACTACGAGCAGTACTTC.